The 14 T cell receptor beta chains below were found in one sample sequenced in a study of T cell responses to AZD1222 COVID-19 vaccine. Assay used: immunoSEQ multiplex PCR; TCRdb lists only in-frame clones, some missing. The table lists 150,000 to 200,000 clones, around 93% of them singletons. Source: peripheral blood, taken on day 0 of AZD1222 vaccination. Every receptor here comes from an adult in good health.

The CDR3 DNA follows: TGTGCCAGCAGCGTCCAACCTGGGGAAAAACTGTTTTTT. This gives the protein CASSVQPGEKLFF. The V gene is TRBV9, the J gene TRBJ1-4; no clear D. The germline V gene encodes CDR1 SGDLS and CDR2 YYNGEE. The V end was cut by 2 bases, the J end by 8 bases, with 10 bases between. The CDR3 loop spans 13 amino acids.

V is TRBV27 and J is TRBJ2-7; 7 nucleotides agree with TRBD1. In germline, CDR1 is MNHEY, CDR2 SMNVEV (reference sequence). V gave up 4 bases and J gave up 1 base; unmatched junction bases: 4. CDR3 length: 14 residues. Here the CDR3 DNA reads TGTGCCAGCAGTTCCAGGGGGTGGTCCTACGAGCAGTACTTC. This gives the protein CASSSRGWSYEQYF.

The chain combines TRBV4-1 with TRBJ2-7, with D possibly being TRBD2 (6 bases). The CDR3 is 15 amino acids. Per germline, CDR1 MGHRA and CDR2 YSYEKL. Trimming removed 0 bases from V and 3 bases from J, with 12 bases in between. The CDR3 spells CASSQETEGSYEQYF. The CDR3 nucleotides read TGCGCCAGCAGCCAAGAGACGGAGGGGAGCTACGAGCAGTACTTC.

This chain links TRBV6-2 or TRBV6-3 with TRBJ2-1, with 12 positions matching TRBD2. Per the germline V gene, CDR1 is MNHEY and CDR2 is SVGEGT. Unmatched junction bases numbered 9, after V lost 0 bases and J lost 0 bases. This CDR3 is 20 amino acids long. CDR3 loop: CASSYSITLAGGGSYNEQFF. CDR3 sequence (DNA): TGTGCCAGCAGTTACTCGATCACACTAGCGGGAGGTGGCTCCTACAATGAGCAGTTCTTC.

The V and J genes are TRBV15 and TRBJ1-3; unclear D gene. Between the trimmed V and J ends, which lost 2 bases and 3 bases, there was a span of 5 bases. The V gene's germline CDR1 is LNHNV and CDR2 YYDKDF (reference sequence). This CDR3 contains 13 residues. In DNA form, the CDR3 reads TGTGCCACCAGCAGAACAGATGGAAACACCATATATTTT. Translating gives CATSRTDGNTIYF.

The rearrangement joins TRBV7-2 to TRBJ2-7, with D tentatively TRBD2 (5 bases). The CDR3 has 15 amino acids. Germline V CDR1 and CDR2: SGHTA, FQGNSA. Between the trimmed V and J ends, which lost 1 base and 6 bases, there was a span of 16 bases. CDR3 sequence reads: CASSLDVTTLSEQYF. The CDR3 DNA sequence: TGTGCCAGCAGCTTAGATGTGACTACCCTTTCCGAGCAGTACTTC.

The J gene is TRBJ2-7, the V gene TRBV7-2; TRBD2 matches 9 bases. The germline V gene has CDR1 SGHTA and CDR2 FQGNSA. V trimming: 1 base; J trimming: 5 bases; junction bases outside the gene matches: 6. The CDR3 loop spans 15 amino acids. In DNA form, the CDR3 reads TGTGCCAGCAGCTTAGGGCCGCGGGAGGGGGACGAGCAGTACTTC. Amino acids: CASSLGPREGDEQYF. The entire variable domain, with the rest obtained from reference TRBV7-2 and TRBJ2-7, is as follows: GAGVSQSPSNKVTEKGKDVELRCDPISGHTALYWYRQSLGQGLEFLIYFQGNSAPDKSGLPSDRFSAERTGGSVSTLTIQRTQQEDSAVYLCASSLGPREGDEQYFGPGTRLTVT.

CDR3 nucleotide sequence: TGTGCCAGTAGTATCCCAGGCCCTAATGAAAAACTGTTTTTT. It translates to CASSIPGPNEKLFF. The gene calls are TRBV19 and TRBJ1-4; D gene uncertain. Germline V gene data show CDR1 as LNHDA and CDR2 as SQIVND (reference sequence). V dropped 3 bases and J dropped 3 bases, with 8 bases sitting between them. The CDR3 spans 14 residues.

The chain recombines TRBV5-4 with TRBJ2-2, with D possibly being TRBD2 (5 bases). In germline, CDR1 is SGHNT, CDR2 YYREEE (reference sequence). Trimming removed 0 bases from V and 4 bases from J, with 13 bases in between. The CDR3 totals 16 residues. The CDR3 here is CASSLDRGSGTGELFF. CDR3 in DNA: TGTGCCAGCAGCTTGGATCGGGGTTCGGGCACCGGGGAGCTGTTTTTT.

The J gene is TRBJ2-7, the V gene TRBV30; unclear D gene. This CDR3 is 13 amino acids long. V was clipped by 2 bases and J by 4 bases, with 12 bases between them. In germline, CDR1 is GTSNPN, CDR2 SVGIG (reference sequence). Written as DNA, the CDR3 is TGTGCCTGGAGTTTGACGGATGAATACGAGCAGTACTTC. Amino acids: CAWSLTDEYEQYF.

V gene TRBV20-1 combines with J gene TRBJ2-7; 12 bases line up with TRBD2. CDR1 is DFQATT and CDR2 is SNEGSKA in the germline V gene (reference sequence). CDR3 size: 18 residues. The V and J ends lost 3 bases and 0 bases, in that order; junction bases with no gene match: 12. The CDR3 loop is CSASEYRTSGTTSYEQYF. The CDR3 DNA follows: TGCAGTGCTAGTGAATACCGGACTAGCGGGACGACCTCCTACGAGCAGTACTTC.

J is TRBJ1-2 and V is TRBV28, with 10 bases that match TRBD1. This CDR3 comprises 13 residues. Germline loops: CDR1 MDHEN, CDR2 SYDVKM. Germline trimming cut 5 bases from V and 4 bases from J; bases unmatched to any gene: 1. The CDR3: CASSRDRGYGYTF. The CDR3 region has the DNA TGTGCCAGCAGTAGGGACAGGGGCTATGGCTACACCTTC.

The rearrangement joins TRBV6-2 or TRBV6-3 to TRBJ2-3; D call uncertain. The CDR3 is 15 residues long. Germline loops: CDR1 MNHEY, CDR2 SVGEGT. V gave up 5 bases and J gave up 2 bases, with 14 bases separating them. CDR3 bases: TGTGCCAGCAGTCCCTCCTTGCGGCCCACAGATACGCAGTATTTT. Amino acids: CASSPSLRPTDTQYF.

Written as DNA, the CDR3 is TGTGCCAGCAGCCCCTTAGGCAGGAGGAACACCGGGGAGCTGTTTTTT. Its protein product is CASSPLGRRNTGELFF. The chain couples TRBV14 to TRBJ2-2; D is uncertain. With 4 bases removed from V and 1 base from J, the gap between germline ends came to 13 bases. CDR1 SGHDN and CDR2 FVKESK come from the germline V gene. The CDR3 consists of 16 residues.